A selection of T cell receptor beta chains follows, all from one sample in a study of regulatory T cells in long-lasting Graves disease. MiXCR was run by TCRdb on the multiplex PCR reads, yielding one entry per CDR3 protein. In the table there are 350,000 to 500,000 distinct CDR3 sequences, about 15% of which are singletons. The data also belong to a second study, concerning T cells in Graves' hyperthyroidism and ophthalmopathy.

Sequencing used peripheral blood mononuclear cells (PBMCs), obtained at new diagnosis, from a patient treated with antithyroid drugs. These receptors all stem from a woman aged 45-59 years with Graves disease. The conserved cysteine and the conserved F or W are not part of the CDR3 here.

J gene | V gene | CDR3 protein
TRBJ2-7 | TRBV20-1 | SASPRDRAYEQY
TRBJ1-1 | TRBV27 | ASLPRGVGNTEAF
TRBJ2-5 | TRBV5-1 | ASSIGQGAGETQY
TRBJ2-7 | TRBV7-2 | ASSLDTGTYEQY
TRBJ2-5 | TRBV28 | ASSSFDRGQETQY
TRBJ1-1 | TRBV27 | ASSFRQGANTEAF
TRBJ1-2 | TRBV4-1 | ASSQVSGAYGYT
TRBJ2-1 | TRBV12-3/TRBV12-4 | ASSSPGAGGTPNYNEQF
TRBJ2-3 | TRBV6-5 | ASSYPGLAGGMDTQY
TRBJ1-5 | TRBV9 | ASSAGEYNQPQH
TRBJ2-2 | TRBV3-1 | ASSLHTGELF
TRBJ2-3 | TRBV2 | ASSGWREVTDTQY
TRBJ1-2 | TRBV16 | ASSSGLVNMDYGYT
TRBJ1-6 | TRBV3-1 | ASSQGADNSPLH
TRBJ1-3 | TRBV3-1 | ASSQGERNTIY
TRBJ2-3 | TRBV19 | ASSTQGTDAQY
TRBJ1-1 | TRBV6-1 | AASGAGAGNTEAF
TRBJ2-3 | TRBV12-3/TRBV12-4 | ASSFRGRELTDTQY
TRBJ1-2 | TRBV6-1 | ASRTWDVDYGYT
TRBJ2-2 | TRBV3-1 | ASSQRTGEGGELF
TRBJ2-1 | TRBV6-9 | ASSYSEVGEQF
TRBJ2-7 | TRBV2 | ASSDRILYEQY
TRBJ2-7 | TRBV30 | AWRDTPSARQY
TRBJ2-3 | TRBV6-9 | ASSYSGLAESDTQY
TRBJ1-6 | TRBV20-1 | SARGPPGGSTYNSPLH
TRBJ2-2 | TRBV27 | ASSPRLAGVVTGELF
TRBJ2-2 | TRBV11-2 | ASSWGLAGGAGELF
TRBJ1-2 | TRBV27 | ASRAGQGASQDGYT
TRBJ1-6 | TRBV7-8 | ASSSERGLNSYNSPLH
TRBJ2-7 | TRBV5-1 | ASSVDPGTGLYEQY
TRBJ1-4 | TRBV10-3 | AISESRTGIEKLF
TRBJ1-2 | TRBV28 | ASSSMDVAGSGYT
TRBJ2-3 | TRBV27 | ASSLSRLAAYTDTQY
TRBJ2-1 | TRBV5-1 | ASSLIVGTSGSIEQF
TRBJ1-2 | TRBV29-1 | SVDAEGYGYT
TRBJ2-1 | TRBV6-4 | ASSGPRDPYNEQF
TRBJ1-2 | TRBV13 | ASSLGRGGYT
TRBJ2-1 | TRBV9 | ASSVEYGRRVGLF
TRBJ2-1 | TRBV11-2 | ASSFTGEQF
TRBJ2-3 | TRBV30 | AWRGGYTDTQY
TRBJ2-2 | TRBV18 | ASSPNPGLNTGELF
TRBJ2-4 | TRBV6-2/TRBV6-3 | ASSYADRSVQY
TRBJ1-1 | TRBV5-1 | ASSLTGTGGTEAF
TRBJ2-5 | TRBV6-1 | ASSTPSQGLQETQY
TRBJ1-2 | TRBV10-3 | AISEPIGGLGYGYT
TRBJ2-1 | TRBV11-2 | ASSGGVAVSYNEQF
TRBJ2-1 | TRBV19 | ASRKRTGSGSSYNEQF